Below are 5 T cell receptor beta chains sequenced from a single sample in a study of shared clonotypes between healthy human individuals. Here immunoSEQ multiplex PCR was the method, and the copy in TCRdb shows in-frame clones only, minus some. The sample shows about 1.1 million clones, roughly 77% of them seen only once. Source material: memory CD4+ T cells from PBMCs. As to subset: CD45RA-negative fraction. The receptor source for this set is a man in his late teens or twenties in good health. Some clones in this sample may be carry-over from other donors' samples.

The chain has TRBV29-1 and TRBJ2-1; D remains unclear. Per germline, CDR1 SQVTM and CDR2 ANQGSEA. CDR3 size: 17 residues. V gave up 3 bases and J gave up 3 bases, with 21 bases separating them. The CDR3 DNA reads TGCAGCGTTGAGGCGTCCAAATTCCCTGTTGGCTACAATGAGCAGTTCTTC. This encodes CSVEASKFPVGYNEQFF.

This clone was counted a few times. The V gene is TRBV10-3, the J gene TRBJ1-4; D possibly corresponds to TRBD1 (5 bases). CDR1 and CDR2 from the germline V gene are ENHRY and SYGVKD. V dropped 4 bases and J dropped 5 bases, with 11 bases sitting between them. The CDR3 length is 14 residues. The CDR3 reads CAISGGTENEKLFF. CDR3 DNA sequence: TGTGCCATCAGTGGAGGGACGGAGAATGAAAAACTGTTTTTT.

The chain combines TRBV6-5 with TRBJ1-1, with no clear D. The CDR3 is 16 amino acids. Trimming pared 4 bases from V and 0 bases from J, leaving 15 bases between. Germline values: CDR1 MNHEY, CDR2 SVGAGI. The CDR3, as DNA: TGTGCCAGCAGTTGGACCACGGGGATAATGAACACTGAAGCTTTCTTT. This gives the protein CASSWTTGIMNTEAFF.

This clone was counted between two and nine times. The gene calls are TRBV7-9 and TRBJ2-1; D is uncertain. This CDR3 contains 13 residues. Germline V gives CDR1 SEHNR, CDR2 FQNEAQ (reference sequence). V was clipped by 1 base and J by 15 bases, with 16 bases between them. CDR3 in amino acids: CASSLDMSNQVFF. Written as DNA, the CDR3 is TGTGCCAGCAGCTTAGATATGTCCAATCAAGTGTTCTTC.

The chain employs TRBV7-8 and TRBJ2-3; TRBD2 might be the D (5 bases). This CDR3 comprises 15 residues. Trimming pared 4 bases from V and 4 bases from J, leaving 15 bases between. The germline V gene has CDR1 SGHVS and CDR2 FQNEAQ. The CDR3, as DNA: TGTGCCAGCAGCTCACTAGTAGGGTATGCAGATACGCAGTATTTT. It specifies CASSSLVGYADTQYF.